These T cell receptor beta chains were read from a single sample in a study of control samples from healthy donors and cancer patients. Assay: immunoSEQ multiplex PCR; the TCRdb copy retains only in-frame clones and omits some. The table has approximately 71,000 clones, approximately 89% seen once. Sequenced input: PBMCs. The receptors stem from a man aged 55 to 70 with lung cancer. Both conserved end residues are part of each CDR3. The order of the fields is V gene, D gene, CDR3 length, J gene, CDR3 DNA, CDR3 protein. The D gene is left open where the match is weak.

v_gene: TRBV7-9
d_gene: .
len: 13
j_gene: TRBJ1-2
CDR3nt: TGTGCCAGCAGCTTAGATATAGAGGCTGGCTACACCTTC
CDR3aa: CASSLDIEAGYTF

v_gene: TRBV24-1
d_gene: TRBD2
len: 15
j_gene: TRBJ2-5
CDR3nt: TGTGCCACCAGTACCTGGGCTGGGAGGGGAGAGACCCAGTACTTC
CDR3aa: CATSTWAGRGETQYF

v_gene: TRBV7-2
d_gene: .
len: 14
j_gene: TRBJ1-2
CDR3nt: TGTGCCAGCAGCTTAAGTGGTGGTTTCTATGGCTACACCTTC
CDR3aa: CASSLSGGFYGYTF

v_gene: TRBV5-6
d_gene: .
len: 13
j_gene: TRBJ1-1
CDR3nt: TGTGCCAGCAGGCCTATTAAGAACACTGAAGCTTTCTTT
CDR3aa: CASRPIKNTEAFF

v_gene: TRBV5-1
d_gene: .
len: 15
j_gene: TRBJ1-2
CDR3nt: TGCGCCAGCAGCTTGGGGGCAGGGGACCTCTATGGCTACACCTTC
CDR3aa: CASSLGAGDLYGYTF

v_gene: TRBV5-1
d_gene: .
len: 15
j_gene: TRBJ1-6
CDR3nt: TGCGCCAGCAGCCCAGGAGGGGGGAATAATTCACCCCTCCACTTT
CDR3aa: CASSPGGGNNSPLHF

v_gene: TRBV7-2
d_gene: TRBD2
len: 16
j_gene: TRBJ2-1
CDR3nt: TGTGCCAGCAGCTCGGGGGCGGGGGGGACTAGCTATGAGCAGTTCTTC
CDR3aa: CASSSGAGGTSYEQFF

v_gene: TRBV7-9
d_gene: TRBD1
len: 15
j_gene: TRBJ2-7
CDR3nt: TGTGCCAGCAGCTTAGGTGGACAGGGGGCTCTCGAGCAGTACTTC
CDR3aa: CASSLGGQGALEQYF

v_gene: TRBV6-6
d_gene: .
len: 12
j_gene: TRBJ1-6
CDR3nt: TGTGCGTCCGGGCAGGGAAATTCACCCCTCCACTTT
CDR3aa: CASGQGNSPLHF

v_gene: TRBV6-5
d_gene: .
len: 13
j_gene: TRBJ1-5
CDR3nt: TGTGCCAGCAGTTACTCGACGGGACTTCCCCAGCATTTT
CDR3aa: CASSYSTGLPQHF